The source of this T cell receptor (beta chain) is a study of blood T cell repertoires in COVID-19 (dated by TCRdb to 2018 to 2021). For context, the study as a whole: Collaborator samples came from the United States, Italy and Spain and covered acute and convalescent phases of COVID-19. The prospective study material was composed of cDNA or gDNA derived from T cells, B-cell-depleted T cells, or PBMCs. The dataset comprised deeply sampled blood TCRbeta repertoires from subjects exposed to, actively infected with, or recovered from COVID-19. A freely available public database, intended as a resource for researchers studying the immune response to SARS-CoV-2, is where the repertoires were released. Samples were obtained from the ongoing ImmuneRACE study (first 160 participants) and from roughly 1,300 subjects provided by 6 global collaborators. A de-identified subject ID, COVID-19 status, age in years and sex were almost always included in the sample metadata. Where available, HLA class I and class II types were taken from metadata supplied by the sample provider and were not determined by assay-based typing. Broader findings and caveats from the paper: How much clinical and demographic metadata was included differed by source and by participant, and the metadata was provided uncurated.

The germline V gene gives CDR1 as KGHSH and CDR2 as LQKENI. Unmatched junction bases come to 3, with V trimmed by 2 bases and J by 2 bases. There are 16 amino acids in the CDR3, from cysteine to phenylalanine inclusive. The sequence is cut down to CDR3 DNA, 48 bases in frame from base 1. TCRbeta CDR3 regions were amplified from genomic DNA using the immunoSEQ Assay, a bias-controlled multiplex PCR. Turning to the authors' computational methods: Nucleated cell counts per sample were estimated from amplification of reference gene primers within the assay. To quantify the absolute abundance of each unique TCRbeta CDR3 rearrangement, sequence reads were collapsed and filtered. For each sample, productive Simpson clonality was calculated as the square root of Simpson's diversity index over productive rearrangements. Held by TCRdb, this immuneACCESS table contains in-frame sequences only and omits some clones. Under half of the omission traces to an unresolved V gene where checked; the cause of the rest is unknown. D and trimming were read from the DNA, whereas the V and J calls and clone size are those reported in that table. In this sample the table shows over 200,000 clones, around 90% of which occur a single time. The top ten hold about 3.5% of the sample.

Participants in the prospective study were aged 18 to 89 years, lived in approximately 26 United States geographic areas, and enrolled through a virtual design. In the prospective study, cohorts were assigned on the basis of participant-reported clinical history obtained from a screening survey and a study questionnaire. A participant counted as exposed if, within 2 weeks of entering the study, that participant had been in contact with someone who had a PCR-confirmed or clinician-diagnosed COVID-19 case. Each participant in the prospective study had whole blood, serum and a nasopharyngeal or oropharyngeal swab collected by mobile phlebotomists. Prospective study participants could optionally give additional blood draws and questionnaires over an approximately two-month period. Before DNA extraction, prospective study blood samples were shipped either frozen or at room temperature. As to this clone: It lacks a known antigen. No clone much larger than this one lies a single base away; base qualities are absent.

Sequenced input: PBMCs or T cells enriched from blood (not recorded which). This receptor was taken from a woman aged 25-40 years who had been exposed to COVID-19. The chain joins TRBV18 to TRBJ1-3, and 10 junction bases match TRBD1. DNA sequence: TGTGCCAGCTCACCAGGGGACAGGGGCGCTGGAAACACCATATATTTT. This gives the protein CASSPGDRGAGNTIYF.